These T cell receptor beta chains were read from a single sample in a study of OX40 agonist ivuxolimab in advanced cancers. The table came from immunoSEQ multiplex PCR; TCRdb's copy has only in-frame clones and leaves some out. The sample records roughly 70,000 clones, around 83% being singletons. The source material was CD4+ or CD8+ T cells sorted from blood, sampled in a trial of the OX40 agonist ivuxolimab. Receptor source: an adult with an advanced solid tumor such as melanoma, head and neck, liver or kidney cancer. Each CDR3 is given with its conserved first and last residue. D genes are given only for firm matches. Clone sizes are given selectively: once, few, many, or a class where the clone is expanded.

. | . | TRBJ1-1 | TRBV6-8 | TGTGCCAGCAGTTACAAATCGGGACTGGGGAACACTGAAGCTTTCTTT | CASSYKSGLGNTEAFF
. | . | TRBJ2-7 | TRBV11-2 | TGTGCCAGCAGCTCATTTTACGAGCAGTACTTC | CASSSFYEQYF
. | . | TRBJ2-2 | TRBV5-4 | TGTGCCAGCAGCTTGGCCGGGATTACCGGGGAGCTGTTTTTT | CASSLAGITGELFF
. | . | TRBJ1-4 | TRBV15 | TGTGCCACCAGCAGCGGGACATCTAAAGCGGTAGCTAATGAAAAACTGTTTTTT | CATSSGTSKAVANEKLFF
TRBD2 | . | TRBJ2-2 | TRBV2 | TGTGCCAGCAGTCCGGGGGGGGCAGGGTACACCGGGGAGCTGTTTTTT | CASSPGGAGYTGELFF
. | . | TRBJ1-2 | TRBV7-9 | TGTGCCAGCAGCCCCTCCGGCGGGGGTGATGGCTACACCTTC | CASSPSGGGDGYTF
TRBD1 | . | TRBJ1-2 | TRBV5-1 | TGCGCCAGCAGCAGACCGGGACAGGGTGGTGGCTACACCTTC | CASSRPGQGGGYTF
TRBD1 | few | TRBJ1-1 | TRBV6-6 | TGTGCCAGCAGTGCGGGACAGGCGAACACTGAAGCTTTCTTT | CASSAGQANTEAFF
. | . | TRBJ2-3 | TRBV5-1 | TGCGCCAGCAGCTTGGGTCGCGGAGGCACAGATACGCAGTATTTT | CASSLGRGGTDTQYF
. | few | TRBJ2-1 | TRBV19 | TGTGCCAGCGGAACCTCCGGAGCCAGGAGCCATGAGCAGTTCTTC | CASGTSGARSHEQFF
. | . | TRBJ1-3 | TRBV11-1 | TGTGCCAGCAGCTCCAACTGGGCTGGAAACACCATATATTTT | CASSSNWAGNTIYF
TRBD1 | . | TRBJ1-3 | TRBV28 | TGTGCCAGCAGTATACCAGGGGGTGGAAACACCATATATTTT | CASSIPGGGNTIYF
TRBD1 | . | TRBJ2-4 | TRBV25-1 | TGTGCCACCGGGACAGGGTTAAACATTCAGTACTTC | CATGTGLNIQYF
. | . | TRBJ1-2 | TRBV5-5 | TGTGCCAGCAGCTTGGCGTTAACGGATCGGGGCTATGGCTACACCTTC | CASSLALTDRGYGYTF
. | . | TRBJ1-5 | TRBV15 | TGTGCCACCAGCAGGGCCCCGGGGAGCAATCAGCCCCAGCATTTT | CATSRAPGSNQPQHF
. | . | TRBJ2-5 | TRBV2 | TGTGCCAGCAGTGTGGTGCAGGCCCAGTACTTC | CASSVVQAQYF
. | . | TRBJ1-1 | TRBV9 | TGTGCCAGCAGCGTAGACCCAGGCATGAACACTGAAGCTTTCTTT | CASSVDPGMNTEAFF
TRBD2 | . | TRBJ2-5 | TRBV30 | TGTGCCTGGCGAGCGGGAGGGCCTTGGGAGACCCAGTACTTC | CAWRAGGPWETQYF
TRBD2 | . | TRBJ2-3 | TRBV27 | TGTGCCAGCAGACAAGCGGGGAACACAGATACGCAGTATTTT | CASRQAGNTDTQYF
. | . | TRBJ2-1 | TRBV4-1 | TGCGCCAGCAGCCAAGACGCGGTACAGGGTACCTACAATGAGCAGTTCTTC | CASSQDAVQGTYNEQFF
. | . | TRBJ2-5 | TRBV27 | TGTGCCAGCAGTTCCCAACCCAAAGAGACCCAGTACTTC | CASSSQPKETQYF
. | . | TRBJ1-1 | TRBV2 | TGTGCCAGCAGTGGGGAAACAGGGTACGGCACTGAAGCTTTCTTT | CASSGETGYGTEAFF
. | . | TRBJ2-3 | TRBV7-2 | TGTGCCAGCAGCCCCGGCTACACAGATACGCAGTATTTT | CASSPGYTDTQYF
. | few | TRBJ2-7 | TRBV7-8 | TGTGCCAGCAGCTACACCAACGAGCAGTACTTC | CASSYTNEQYF
. | . | TRBJ1-2 | TRBV4-2 | TGTGCCAGCAACTTAGACCTAGCTAACTATGGCTACACCTTC | CASNLDLANYGYTF
. | . | TRBJ2-5 | TRBV7-2 | TGTGCCAGCAGCTTAGTGCCACCTCTTTTACTAGGGGCGGGGGAGACCCAGTACTTC | CASSLVPPLLLGAGETQYF
. | . | TRBJ1-2 | TRBV10-3 | TGTGCCATCAGTGGAAATGCCTATGGCTACACCTTC | CAISGNAYGYTF
. | . | TRBJ2-7 | TRBV7-9 | TGTGCCAGCAGCGGGCGGAGCGGAGGAAGGTACGAGCAGTACTTC | CASSGRSGGRYEQYF
. | . | TRBJ2-7 | TRBV6-5 | TGTGCCAGCAGTTACTCATCAGGGACGAGTTACGAGCAGTACTTC | CASSYSSGTSYEQYF
TRBD2 | . | TRBJ2-1 | TRBV9 | TGTGCCAGCAGCGTAGCCGGCCTCGGACTAGCGGGAGTCAATGAGCAGTTCTTC | CASSVAGLGLAGVNEQFF
. | once | TRBJ1-1 | TRBV5-1 | TGCGCCAGCAGCGTTCAGGGGATGAGAGGCACTGAAGCTTTCTTT | CASSVQGMRGTEAFF
. | . | TRBJ2-2 | TRBV4-1 | TGCGCCAGCAGCCAAATTAGGGACACCGGGGAGCTGTTTTTT | CASSQIRDTGELFF
. | . | TRBJ1-4 | TRBV6-1 | TGTGCCAGCAGTGAGGAGGCGCCGCGGAAACTGTTTTTT | CASSEEAPRKLFF
. | . | TRBJ1-5 | TRBV5-6 | TGTGCCAGCAGCTCCGCCTATCGTACAGGGCGGGGGCAGCCCCAGCATTTT | CASSSAYRTGRGQPQHF
TRBD1 | . | TRBJ2-1 | TRBV5-1 | TGCGCCAGCAGCTCGGGACAGGGACGCAATGAGCAGTTCTTC | CASSSGQGRNEQFF
. | . | TRBJ2-1 | TRBV7-2 | TGTGCCAGCAGCCCCCAAGGTAATGAGCAGTTCTTC | CASSPQGNEQFF
TRBD2 | . | TRBJ2-1 | TRBV6-5 | TGTGCCAGCAGTTATCAGCGGGAGGGCTATGAGCAGTTCTTC | CASSYQREGYEQFF
TRBD1 | . | TRBJ2-2 | TRBV5-1 | TGCGCCAGCAGCATGCCGGGACAGTCGAACACCGGGGAGCTGTTTTTT | CASSMPGQSNTGELFF
TRBD1 | . | TRBJ1-2 | TRBV27 | TGTGCCAGCAGAGGGACAGCCCGCTATGGCTACACCTTC | CASRGTARYGYTF
. | . | TRBJ1-5 | TRBV19 | TGTGCCAGTAGTATAAATACAGGGTCGGGCAATCAGCCCCAGCATTTT | CASSINTGSGNQPQHF
. | . | TRBJ2-3 | TRBV4-2 | TGTGCCAGCAGCCAATCCACGACTCGAGATACGCAGTATTTT | CASSQSTTRDTQYF
. | . | TRBJ1-1 | TRBV30 | TGTGCCTGGAGTGAGGGAGGGGCCTGGTCTGAAGCTTTCTTT | CAWSEGGAWSEAFF
. | . | TRBJ2-2 | TRBV27 | TGTGCCAGCAGTTTGATCAGGATGAACACCGGGGAGCTGTTTTTT | CASSLIRMNTGELFF
. | . | TRBJ1-3 | TRBV7-3 | TGTGCCAGCAGCTCATTCCAGGGGCTGGGCGGAAACACCATATATTTT | CASSSFQGLGGNTIYF
TRBD1 | . | TRBJ1-1 | TRBV6-5 | TGTGCCAGCAAAACAGGGGGCCTGAACACTGAAGCTTTCTTT | CASKTGGLNTEAFF
. | . | TRBJ2-4 | TRBV7-2 | TGTGCCAGCAGCCCCGGACAAAATAACATTCAGTACTTC | CASSPGQNNIQYF
TRBD2 | few | TRBJ2-3 | TRBV4-3 | TGCGCCAGCAGCCAATCCGGACTAGCCAGTACGCAGTATTTT | CASSQSGLASTQYF
. | . | TRBJ2-3 | TRBV5-6 | TGTGCCAGCAGCTTGTTCCACCGGGACCTAGGAGGGGATACGCAGTATTTT | CASSLFHRDLGGDTQYF
TRBD1 | . | TRBJ1-1 | TRBV6-5 | TGTGCCAGTCGGACAGGGCTAGTAGGCACTGAAGCTTTCTTT | CASRTGLVGTEAFF